This TCR beta chain is from a study of cytomegalovirus exposure and HLA in healthy donors. Study information: Early release data held 85 million or so unique TCRs from HLA-typed donors. Overall study results and limits: Beyond CMV serostatus, there was no information to go on about immune exposure.

As for this clone: The target antigen is unknown.

The CDR3 extends over 15 amino acids. Germline assignment: CDR1 MNHEY and CDR2 SVGAGI. V shed 0 bases and J 4 bases; nucleotides not matched to a gene: 3. The PCR contained 60 Vbeta and 13 Jbeta primers. Original processing methods: Later, tens of millions of unique TCR beta chains were counted in an analysis, and roughly 11 million of them were shared. Measured with immunoSEQ multiplex PCR; TCRdb has only the in-frame clones, and not every one. V and J calls and clone size are given by that table; D and trimming were obtained from the DNA. The sample lists about 86,000 clones; about 75% were seen once.

The clonotype originates from a female donor in good health and CMV-seronegative. The sequenced sample consisted of PBMCs. The chain recombines TRBV6-5 with TRBJ2-1; 7 bases align to TRBD1. The CDR3 sequence is CASSYSGDRYNEQFF. The CDR3 nucleotides read TGTGCCAGCAGTTACTCCGGGGACAGATACAATGAGCAGTTCTTC.